These T cell receptor beta chains were read from a single sample in a study of blood T cell repertoires in COVID-19. Clones were sequenced by immunoSEQ multiplex PCR, and TCRdb holds only the in-frame ones, with some missing. The sample carries about 130,000 clones, 75% to 85% recorded once. The sequenced material came from peripheral blood. These receptors were obtained from a man older than 75 with acute or convalescent COVID-19. Both conserved end residues are part of each CDR3. D genes are given only for firm matches. The size of a clone is reported for some rows only, either as once, few or many, or as a class for expanded clones.

D: .
J: TRBJ2-7
V: TRBV11-2
size: .
CDR3: CASSLAVLSEGEQYF
DNA: TGTGCCAGCAGCTTAGCGGTTTTGTCGGAGGGCGAGCAGTACTTC

D: .
J: TRBJ1-5
V: TRBV18
size: .
CDR3: CASSPQGNQPQHF
DNA: TGTGCCAGCTCACCTCAGGGCAATCAGCCCCAGCATTTT

D: TRBD1
J: TRBJ1-2
V: TRBV6-2/TRBV6-3
size: .
CDR3: CASSIRGLVNYGYTF
DNA: TGTGCCAGCAGTATCAGGGGGCTCGTTAACTATGGCTACACCTTC

D: .
J: TRBJ1-5
V: TRBV18
size: many
CDR3: CASSPLGGEPQHF
DNA: TGTGCCAGCTCACCACTCGGGGGTGAGCCCCAGCATTTT

D: .
J: TRBJ2-2
V: TRBV24-1
size: .
CDR3: CATSDPTGTGELFF
DNA: TGTGCCACCAGTGACCCAACAGGGACCGGGGAGCTGTTTTTT

D: .
J: TRBJ1-3
V: TRBV28
size: .
CDR3: CASSLNRRVSGNTIYF
DNA: TGTGCCAGCAGCCTGAACCGACGGGTCTCTGGAAACACCATATATTTT

D: TRBD1
J: TRBJ2-2
V: TRBV6-5
size: .
CDR3: CASSLDRVVAGELFF
DNA: TGTGCCAGCAGTCTTGACAGGGTCGTGGCCGGGGAGCTGTTTTTT

D: TRBD1
J: TRBJ1-1
V: TRBV6-5
size: .
CDR3: CASSSDRGIMDTEAFF
DNA: TGTGCCAGCAGTTCAGACAGGGGGATCATGGACACTGAAGCTTTCTTT

D: TRBD2
J: TRBJ2-1
V: TRBV5-1
size: .
CDR3: CASSPKSGGAWEQFF
DNA: TGCGCCAGCAGCCCGAAGAGCGGGGGGGCCTGGGAGCAGTTCTTC

D: .
J: TRBJ1-5
V: TRBV4-2
size: .
CDR3: CASAGQWGEGNQPQHF
DNA: TGTGCCAGCGCCGGACAATGGGGTGAGGGCAATCAGCCCCAGCATTTT

D: .
J: TRBJ1-2
V: TRBV7-9
size: .
CDR3: CASRGAGYGYTF
DNA: TGTGCCAGCAGGGGAGCGGGGTATGGCTACACCTTC

D: .
J: TRBJ1-3
V: TRBV23-1
size: .
CDR3: CASSQSFLFSGNTIYF
DNA: TGCGCCAGCAGTCAATCTTTCCTGTTCTCTGGAAACACCATATATTTT

D: .
J: TRBJ2-1
V: TRBV19
size: .
CDR3: CASSIDTYSYNEQFF
DNA: TGTGCCAGTAGTATAGATACATACTCCTACAATGAGCAGTTCTTC

D: .
J: TRBJ1-2
V: TRBV11-2
size: few
CDR3: CASSLVGTSSYTF
DNA: TGTGCCAGCAGCTTAGTCGGGACATCCAGCTACACCTTC

D: .
J: TRBJ2-5
V: TRBV29-1
size: .
CDR3: CSVDSPFSETQYF
DNA: TGCAGCGTCGACAGCCCTTTTTCGGAGACCCAGTACTTC

D: .
J: TRBJ2-2
V: TRBV30
size: .
CDR3: CAWTWNTGELFF
DNA: TGTGCCTGGACATGGAACACCGGGGAGCTGTTTTTT

D: .
J: TRBJ2-7
V: TRBV7-6
size: .
CDR3: CASSLHRTENAYEQYF
DNA: TGTGCCAGCAGCTTACACAGGACAGAGAATGCCTACGAGCAGTACTTC

D: TRBD1
J: TRBJ2-5
V: TRBV7-9
size: .
CDR3: CASSLARWWDRQETQYF
DNA: TGTGCCAGCAGCTTAGCGCGTTGGTGGGACAGGCAAGAGACCCAGTACTTC

D: .
J: TRBJ1-2
V: TRBV6-5
size: .
CDR3: CASRTGANYGYTF
DNA: TGTGCCAGCAGAACAGGAGCTAACTATGGCTACACCTTC

D: TRBD2
J: TRBJ2-1
V: TRBV18
size: .
CDR3: CASSPPMASGYNEQFF
DNA: TGTGCCAGCTCACCACCGATGGCTAGCGGGTACAATGAGCAGTTCTTC

D: TRBD1
J: TRBJ2-4
V: TRBV5-6
size: once
CDR3: CASSLGRDSQNIQYF
DNA: TGTGCCAGCAGCTTGGGCCGGGACAGCCAAAACATTCAGTACTTC

D: .
J: TRBJ2-5
V: TRBV7-8
size: few
CDR3: CASSLVGGPRGQETQYF
DNA: TGTGCCAGCAGCTTAGTGGGGGGTCCCCGAGGCCAAGAGACCCAGTACTTC

D: .
J: TRBJ2-1
V: TRBV19
size: .
CDR3: CASSGGYSYNEQFF
DNA: TGTGCCAGTAGCGGCGGGTACTCCTACAATGAGCAGTTCTTC

D: TRBD1
J: TRBJ2-7
V: TRBV3-1/TRBV3-2
size: .
CDR3: CASSHRTGQGNEQYF
DNA: TGTGCCAGCAGCCATAGAACGGGACAGGGGAACGAGCAGTACTTC

D: TRBD1
J: TRBJ2-7
V: TRBV5-4
size: once
CDR3: CASSLNRPDRAEQYF
DNA: TGTGCCAGCAGCCTAAATAGACCGGACAGGGCCGAGCAGTACTTC

D: .
J: TRBJ1-1
V: TRBV18
size: .
CDR3: CASSPNMGGAGVDTEAFF
DNA: TGTGCCAGCTCACCGAACATGGGGGGCGCGGGGGTGGACACTGAAGCTTTCTTT

D: .
J: TRBJ1-5
V: TRBV10-3
size: .
CDR3: CAPRGRSPRDSNQPQHF
DNA: TGTGCCCCCCGCGGGAGGTCGCCACGGGATAGCAATCAGCCCCAGCATTTT